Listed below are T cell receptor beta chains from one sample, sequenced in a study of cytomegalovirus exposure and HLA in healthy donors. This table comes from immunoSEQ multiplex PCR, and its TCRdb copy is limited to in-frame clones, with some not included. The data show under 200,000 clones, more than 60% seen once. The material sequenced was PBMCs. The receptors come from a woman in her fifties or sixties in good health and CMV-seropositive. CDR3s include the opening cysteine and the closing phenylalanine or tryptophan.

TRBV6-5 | CASGRDSKLSTQYF
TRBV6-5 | CASTRARGNTEAFF
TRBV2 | CASSEQEATNEKLFF
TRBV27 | CASSPRAVASYEQYF
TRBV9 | CASSVGGSSGELFF
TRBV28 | CASRPPAREGRNEQFF
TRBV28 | CASSTLAGGAGELFF
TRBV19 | CASSLGTDRGYTF
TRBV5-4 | CASSLGTSGTSSYNEQFF
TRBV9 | CASSVLAGTDTQYF
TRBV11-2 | CASSLHRVSSGANVLTF
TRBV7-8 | CASSPYRPGGGPFYEQYF
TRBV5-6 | CASSSYRGEVDGYTF
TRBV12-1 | CASSSGPELLAGGADTQYF
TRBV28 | CASSPLEGRGNQPQHF
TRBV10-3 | CAISWTVSEAFF
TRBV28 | CASSFGGPSSYEQYF
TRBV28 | CASRPSGTGRLSPQFF
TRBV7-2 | CASSLAPSGSGNTIYF
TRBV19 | CASSALQGRANYGYTF
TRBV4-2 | CASSQGAVGNTIYF
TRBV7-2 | CASSLAGLATEQYF
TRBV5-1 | CASSRQGEGYEQYF
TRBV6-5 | CASSYVGDSSYNEQFF
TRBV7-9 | CASSSSGGAYEQYF
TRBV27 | CASSLQYPQSSQYF
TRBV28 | CASRTGTLNTEAFF
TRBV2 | CASSAYYEQYF
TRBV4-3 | CASSRDRGHEKLFF
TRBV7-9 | CASSPGTGNEKLFF
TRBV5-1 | CASSLGTGKGEAFF
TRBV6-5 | CASTRDRASLEAFF
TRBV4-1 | CASSQARLNTEAFF
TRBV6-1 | CASVTRDRGDSPLHF
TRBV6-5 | CASSPSAGELFF
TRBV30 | CAWSVGRPSPLHF
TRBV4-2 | CASSQDWQGGNEQYF
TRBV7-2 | CASSPRTGPYEQYF
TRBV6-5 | CASSPPGVRTDTQYF
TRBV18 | CASSRGQALSGANVLTF
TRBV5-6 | CASSSQGTWANVLTF
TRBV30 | CASRAGGAPFLFGISFF
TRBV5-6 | CASSRGLSRSDTQYF
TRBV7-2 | CASSHERVSSYEQYF
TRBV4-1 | CASSQYRDHSYEQYF
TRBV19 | CASSMEIVYGYTF
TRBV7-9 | CASSFPLGQLTF
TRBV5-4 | CASSLGGANYGYTF
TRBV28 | CASLGTGGAQPQHF
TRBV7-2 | CASSPRVNHEQFF
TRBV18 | CASSPLTGSGANVLTF
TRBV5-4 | CASSLGTASSYEQYF
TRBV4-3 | CASSQGNLLAGGQETQYF
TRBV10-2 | CASSESPVEGRDEQYF
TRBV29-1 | CSVHSGSRDEQFF
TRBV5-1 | CASSLMSSGGSSYNEQFF
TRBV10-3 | CATISGTTYNEQFF
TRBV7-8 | CASSSTTGAEQFF
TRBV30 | CAWSAAGGMNTEAFF
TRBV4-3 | CASSQDQGGYNEQFF